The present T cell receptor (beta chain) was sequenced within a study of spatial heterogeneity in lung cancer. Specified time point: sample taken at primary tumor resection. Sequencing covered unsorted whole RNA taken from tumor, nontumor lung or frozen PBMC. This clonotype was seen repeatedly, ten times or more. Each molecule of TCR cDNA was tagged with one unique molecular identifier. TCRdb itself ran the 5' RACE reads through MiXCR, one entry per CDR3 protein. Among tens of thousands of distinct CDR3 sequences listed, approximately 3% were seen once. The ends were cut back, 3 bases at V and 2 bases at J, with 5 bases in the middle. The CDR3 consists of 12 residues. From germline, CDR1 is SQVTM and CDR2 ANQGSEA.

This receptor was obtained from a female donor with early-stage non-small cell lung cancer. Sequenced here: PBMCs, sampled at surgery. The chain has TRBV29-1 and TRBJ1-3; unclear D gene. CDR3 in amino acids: CSVDSPGNTIYF. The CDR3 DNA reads TGCAGCGTTGACAGTCCTGGAAACACCATATATTTT. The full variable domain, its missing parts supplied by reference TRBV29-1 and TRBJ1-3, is SAVISQKPSRDICQRGTSLTIQCQVDSQVTMMFWYRQQPGQSLTLIATANQGSEATYESGFVIDKFPISRPNLTFSTLTVSNMSPEDSSIYLCSVDSPGNTIYFGEGSWLTVV.